Listed below are T cell receptor beta chains from one sample, sequenced in a study of T cells in Graves' hyperthyroidism and ophthalmopathy. TCRdb recomputed calls from the multiplex PCR reads with MiXCR, one row per CDR3 protein. The sample gives roughly 290,000 distinct CDR3 sequences, around 13% of which show up once; 7% to 9% is in the top ten. The sample was blood. Receptors originate from a woman aged 40 to 49 with Graves' hyperthyroidism. Both conserved end residues are part of each CDR3. A D gene is named only where the DNA matches it firmly. Only part of the rows carry a size: once, few, many, or a class if the clone is expanded.

cdr3_nt | cdr3_aa | j_call | d_call | clone_size | v_call
TGTGCCATCAGTGCGGTACAGGCAGGTCTGATCGAGCAGTACTTC | CAISAVQAGLIEQYF | TRBJ2-7 | . | many | TRBV10-3
TGTGCCAGCAGTTTCATCGACAGGGGTTCACCCCTCCACTTT | CASSFIDRGSPLHF | TRBJ1-6 | TRBD1 | . | TRBV6-1
TGTGCCAGCAGTTCATCCAGGGTGGCACCCTACGAGCAGTACTTC | CASSSSRVAPYEQYF | TRBJ2-7 | . | many | TRBV6-1
TGTGCCAGCAGCCTCTGGACTAGGTCGGACACCGGGGAGCTGTTTTTT | CASSLWTRSDTGELFF | TRBJ2-2 | TRBD2 | . | TRBV3-1
TGCGCCAGCAGCTTAAACGGGAGGAGGTCCTACAATGAGCAGTTCTTC | CASSLNGRRSYNEQFF | TRBJ2-1 | TRBD2 | many | TRBV5-1
TGTGCCAGCAGATTGGGGGATCAGCCCCAGCATTTT | CASRLGDQPQHF | TRBJ1-5 | . | many | TRBV2
TGTGCCAGCAGCCCTAGCGGGAGGCTTTGGGAGCAGTTCTTC | CASSPSGRLWEQFF | TRBJ2-1 | TRBD2 | many | TRBV11-2
TGTGCCAGCAGCTCGCGAAGGACTAGCGGGAGTAATGAGCAGTTCTTC | CASSSRRTSGSNEQFF | TRBJ2-1 | TRBD2 | . | TRBV11-3
TGTGCCACCGGCCCGGGGTCAGGGTCTCACCTTTACGAGCAGTACTTC | CATGPGSGSHLYEQYF | TRBJ2-7 | . | many | TRBV24-1
TGTGCCAGCAGACCATCGACGGGTATCGGAAGCACAGATACGCAGTATTTT | CASRPSTGIGSTDTQYF | TRBJ2-3 | . | many | TRBV28
TGTGCCAGCAGCGTTACAGGGTTTTCGGTGTACGAGCAGTACTTC | CASSVTGFSVYEQYF | TRBJ2-7 | . | many | TRBV2
TGTGCCCAGAAGGAAGACAGGGAGGGAGAGCAGTACTTC | CAQKEDREGEQYF | TRBJ2-7 | . | many | TRBV28
TGTGCCAGCAGTTACTCCGGGACTAGCGGCTACGAGCAGTACTTC | CASSYSGTSGYEQYF | TRBJ2-7 | TRBD2 | . | TRBV7-9
TGTGCCAGCAGTTATGGATGGGGCCGGGTGAAGGGAAGACAAGAGACCCAGTACTTC | CASSYGWGRVKGRQETQYF | TRBJ2-5 | . | few | TRBV27
TGCAGTGCTAGATCCTCTAGCGGGATCTTCGACTCCGATACGCAGTATTTT | CSARSSSGIFDSDTQYF | TRBJ2-3 | TRBD2 | many | TRBV20-1
TGTGCCAGCAGTTTAGGACGGCGGAGTGTGAACACTGAAGCTTTCTTT | CASSLGRRSVNTEAFF | TRBJ1-1 | . | . | TRBV27
TGTGCCAGCAGTTTCGTAGGGGCGTACTCACCCCTCCACTTT | CASSFVGAYSPLHF | TRBJ1-6 | . | many | TRBV27
TGTGCCAGCAGTTCAACTAGCGGAGCGCTTCCTGGGCAGTACTTC | CASSSTSGALPGQYF | TRBJ2-7 | TRBD2 | many | TRBV28
TGTGCCAGCAGCAGAGCAGGGGGTAGCCCTTGGGAGCAGTACTTC | CASSRAGGSPWEQYF | TRBJ2-7 | TRBD1 | . | TRBV7-9
TGTGCCAGCAGCTTTTCGGGGAGCTCCTACAATGAGCAGTTCTTC | CASSFSGSSYNEQFF | TRBJ2-1 | . | many | TRBV11-1
TGTGCCAGCTCACCAGGTCTGGACAGGGTCCGCGAGCAGTACTTC | CASSPGLDRVREQYF | TRBJ2-7 | TRBD1 | many | TRBV18
TGTGCCACCAGTCACGACAGGGACCACGAGCAGTACTTC | CATSHDRDHEQYF | TRBJ2-7 | TRBD1 | many | TRBV24-1
TGTGCCAGTAGTATAATGGGGACCGACAAACTGTTTTTT | CASSIMGTDKLFF | TRBJ1-4 | . | . | TRBV19
TGCAGTGCTAGCGATCCTCGCGCAGATACGCAGTATTTT | CSASDPRADTQYF | TRBJ2-3 | . | few | TRBV20-1
TGCAGTGCCCGAGGACAGGGGGCCGAAGCTTTCTTT | CSARGQGAEAFF | TRBJ1-1 | TRBD1 | . | TRBV20-1
TGCAGTGCTAGTAGGCAGACCCGGACCTACGAGCAGTACTTC | CSASRQTRTYEQYF | TRBJ2-7 | . | many | TRBV20-1
TGTGCCAGCAGCTTATCTTTGGGGGACAATCAGCCCCAGCATTTT | CASSLSLGDNQPQHF | TRBJ1-5 | . | many | TRBV7-8
TGTGCCAGCAGCCCGGGTTGGGGAGGAGAGACCCAGTACTTC | CASSPGWGGETQYF | TRBJ2-5 | . | many | TRBV5-5
TGTGCCAGCCGTCGACTAGGGGTGTACAATGAGCAGTTCTTC | CASRRLGVYNEQFF | TRBJ2-1 | . | . | TRBV11-2
TGTGCCAGCAGCGTACAAGAAAGGGTCACTGAAGCTTTCTTT | CASSVQERVTEAFF | TRBJ1-1 | . | many | TRBV9
TGTGCCAGCTCACCAGGGACGGCAGGGAACTATGGCTACACCTTC | CASSPGTAGNYGYTF | TRBJ1-2 | . | few | TRBV18
TGTGCCACCAGTGATCACGGGAATCAGCCCCAGCATTTT | CATSDHGNQPQHF | TRBJ1-5 | . | many | TRBV24-1
TGTGCCAGCTCACCGTCAGGCATCTCTGGAAACACCATATATTTT | CASSPSGISGNTIYF | TRBJ1-3 | . | . | TRBV18
TGTGCCAGTAGTAGCGGGTCTAGTCGGTACAATGAGCAGTTCTTC | CASSSGSSRYNEQFF | TRBJ2-1 | . | few | TRBV19
TGCAGCGTTGTTTGGCAGGGGGAAATTAGCTACACCTTC | CSVVWQGEISYTF | TRBJ1-2 | TRBD1 | many | TRBV29-1
TGCGCCAGCAGCTCTCCGGGACAGGGGGCCCATGAGCAGTTCTTC | CASSSPGQGAHEQFF | TRBJ2-1 | TRBD1 | . | TRBV5-1
TGTGCCAGCAGCCCCCGGACTAGAGATGGGCAGTATTTT | CASSPRTRDGQYF | TRBJ2-3 | TRBD2 | many | TRBV5-6
TGTGCCACCAGCGCCGGGGTTAGCAATCAGCCCCAGCATTTT | CATSAGVSNQPQHF | TRBJ1-5 | . | many | TRBV15
TGTGCCAGCAGGGTACCGGACAGTAATTCACCCCTCCACTTT | CASRVPDSNSPLHF | TRBJ1-6 | . | . | TRBV2
TGTGCCAGCAGCCGGACAGGGGTGTTCACTGAAGCTTTCTTT | CASSRTGVFTEAFF | TRBJ1-1 | TRBD1 | . | TRBV5-4
TGTGCCAGCAGTTTTGGGACAGCCGGAGAGACCCAGTACTTC | CASSFGTAGETQYF | TRBJ2-5 | TRBD1 | many | TRBV12-3/TRBV12-4
TGTGCCAGCAGTTTGACAGTTTATAGCAATCAGCCCCAGCATTTT | CASSLTVYSNQPQHF | TRBJ1-5 | . | few | TRBV12-3/TRBV12-4
TGCAGTGGTATGATGGGGTATCGAGAGACCCAGTACTTC | CSGMMGYRETQYF | TRBJ2-5 | . | many | TRBV20-1
TGTGCCAGCAGGCCTGGAGGGGGATCAGAAGCTTTCTTT | CASRPGGGSEAFF | TRBJ1-1 | . | many | TRBV6-1
TGTGCCAGCAGTTTAGCGGGACAGGTTAACGAGCAGTACTTC | CASSLAGQVNEQYF | TRBJ2-7 | TRBD1 | many | TRBV28
TGTGCCAGCAGCTTGATAGGCAGGGGAATTTTAAACACTGAAGCTTTCTTT | CASSLIGRGILNTEAFF | TRBJ1-1 | . | many | TRBV5-4
TGTGCCAGCAGCTTAGTGGCACTAGTTTTTGATACGCAGTATTTT | CASSLVALVFDTQYF | TRBJ2-3 | . | many | TRBV7-9
TGTGCCAGCAGCTCCGAGACAATAACCTACGAGCAGTACTTC | CASSSETITYEQYF | TRBJ2-7 | . | many | TRBV7-8
TGTGCCAGCAGCTTAGTTGTCAGCCCCGGGATTGATGGCTACACCTTC | CASSLVVSPGIDGYTF | TRBJ1-2 | . | many | TRBV7-8
TGTGCCAGCAGTTTAGGGACAGGGTTTTTGGTCGATGGCTACACCTTC | CASSLGTGFLVDGYTF | TRBJ1-2 | TRBD1 | many | TRBV27
TGTGCCAGCACCACTGGACTAGCGGGAGAGGACGAGCAGTACTTC | CASTTGLAGEDEQYF | TRBJ2-7 | TRBD2 | many | TRBV6-1
TGTGCCAGCAGCCCAGACCAATCACCCTGGGATACGCAGTATTTT | CASSPDQSPWDTQYF | TRBJ2-3 | . | many | TRBV14
TGTGCCAGTAGTATAGCTAGCGGGGATACGCAGTATTTT | CASSIASGDTQYF | TRBJ2-3 | TRBD2 | . | TRBV19
TGTGCCAGCAGTTGGACAGGGGGCGCGTACGAGCAGTACTTC | CASSWTGGAYEQYF | TRBJ2-7 | TRBD1 | . | TRBV28
TGCAGTGCTGGACAGTTAATCTATGGCTACACCTTC | CSAGQLIYGYTF | TRBJ1-2 | . | many | TRBV20-1